The 10 T cell receptor beta chains in this list originate from one sample, sequenced in a study of blood T cell repertoires in COVID-19. Generated by immunoSEQ multiplex PCR, the TCRdb table keeps only in-frame clones and is missing some. The sample shows about 150,000 clones, 78% of them seen only once. The specimen sequenced was PBMCs or T cells enriched from blood (not recorded which). Receptor source: a woman between 50 and 59 years old who had recovered from COVID-19.

CDR3 loop: CASSLTSGGQETQYF. The CDR3 region has the DNA TGTGCCAGCAGCTTAACTAGCGGGGGGCAAGAGACCCAGTACTTC. The chain employs TRBV11-2 and TRBJ2-5, with 12 bases that match TRBD2. Looked up from germline, CDR1 is SGHAT and CDR2 is FQNNGV. The CDR3 extends over 15 amino acids. V was pared by 2 bases and J by 2 bases, with 0 bases of the junction left unmatched.

V gene TRBV27 combines with J gene TRBJ2-7, with a possible D match to TRBD2 (7 bases). The CDR3 sequence is 16 residues long. Germline-derived CDR1 and CDR2 are MNHEY and SMNVEV (reference sequence). The germline V and J ends were trimmed by 0 bases and 3 bases, with 15 bases remaining between them. The CDR3 coding sequence is TGTGCCAGCAGTTTATCGTTTGGGGGGGCCCTCTACGAGCAGTACTTC. Protein: CASSLSFGGALYEQYF.

V usage is TRBV2 and J usage is TRBJ1-3; TRBD1 matches 10 bases. V lost 6 bases to trimming and J lost 3 bases; unmatched junction nucleotides: 5. This CDR3 contains 15 residues. Germline assignment: CDR1 SNHLY and CDR2 FYNNEI. The CDR3 nucleotides are TGTGCCAGCAGCGGACAGGGGGTTTTTGGAAACACCATATATTTT. Translating gives CASSGQGVFGNTIYF.

This clone was counted a few times. The CDR3 nucleotides are TGTGCCACCAGCGGGTGGACAGGCTATAATGAAAAACTGTTTTTT. This gives the protein CATSGWTGYNEKLFF. J is TRBJ1-4 and V is TRBV15, with 7 positions matching TRBD1. The CDR3 length is 15 residues. Germline trimming cut 5 bases from V and 4 bases from J; bases unmatched to any gene: 7. From germline, CDR1 is LNHNV and CDR2 YYDKDF (reference sequence).

The V call is TRBV14, the J call TRBJ1-1; D not certain. There are 11 residues in the CDR3. Germline loops: CDR1 SGHDN, CDR2 FVKESK. Trimming took 5 bases from V and 11 from J, leaving 12 bases between them. The DNA of the CDR3 is TGTGCCAGCAGCGGCCCCGCGGGCGCTTTCTTT. This encodes CASSGPAGAFF.

The chain uses TRBV5-1 and TRBJ1-1; D not resolved. Trimming pared 3 bases from V and 5 bases from J, leaving 14 bases between. The CDR3 is 14 residues long. Germline assignment: CDR1 SGHRS and CDR2 YFSETQ. CDR3 nucleotide sequence: TGCGCCAGCAGCTGGAGACTGGCGGGGACTGAAGCTTTCTTT. Its translation is CASSWRLAGTEAFF.

V gene TRBV9 combines with J gene TRBJ2-2, with D uncertain. CDR1 SGDLS and CDR2 YYNGEE come from the germline V gene. The CDR3 extends over 16 amino acids. The V gene lost 0 bases and the J gene lost 5 bases, with 14 bases spanning the gap. The CDR3 is CASSVDVGTETGELFF. CDR3 DNA sequence: TGTGCCAGCAGCGTAGATGTGGGTACAGAGACCGGGGAGCTGTTTTTT.

The chain has TRBV19 and TRBJ1-3; TRBD1 is a possible D gene (5 bases). V lost 7 bases, J lost 2 bases, and 15 bases lay in between. Germline V CDR1 and CDR2: LNHDA, SQIVND (reference sequence). The CDR3 length is 15 residues. The CDR3 coding sequence is TGTGCCAGTATAGTGAACCTGGGGCCTGGAAACACCATATATTTT. It is translated as CASIVNLGPGNTIYF.

The V gene is TRBV6-1, the J gene TRBJ1-5, with 8 bases fitting TRBD1. The CDR3 runs 15 residues. V lost 2 bases to trimming and J lost 5 bases; unmatched junction nucleotides: 5. Germline V lookup: CDR1 MNHNS, CDR2 SASEGT. The CDR3 DNA reads as TGTGCCAGCAGTGAACGAGGACAGGGCTATCAGCCCCAGCATTTT. Protein: CASSERGQGYQPQHF.

This chain links TRBV6-4 with TRBJ2-1, with TRBD2 identical over 10 bases. This CDR3 spans 14 amino acids. The ends lost 5 bases at V and 7 bases at J; junction bases unmatched: 5. CDR1 MRHNA and CDR2 SNTAGT come from the germline V gene. The CDR3 DNA follows: TGTGCCAGCAGTACAGCGGGGGGGCAGAATGAGCAGTTCTTC. Protein: CASSTAGGQNEQFF.